This T cell receptor beta chain comes out of a study of OX40 agonist ivuxolimab in advanced cancers. Study information: Partial responses were observed in three patients, of whom one had hepatocellular carcinoma and two had cutaneous melanoma.

Generated by immunoSEQ multiplex PCR, the TCRdb table keeps only in-frame clones and is missing some. The table includes roughly 30,000 clones, roughly 90% detected once. The CDR3 consists of 15 residues. Looked up from germline, CDR1 is MDHEN and CDR2 is SYDVKM. The V end lost 6 bases, the J end lost 8 bases, and 20 bases lay between the germline ends. The sequenced sample was CD4+ or CD8+ T cells sorted from blood, obtained in a trial of the OX40 agonist ivuxolimab. The chain couples TRBV28 to TRBJ1-3; tentative D call: TRBD1 (6 bases). This receptor was taken from an adult with an advanced solid tumor such as melanoma, head and neck, liver or kidney cancer. CDR3 protein: CASRTGYNKGDTIYF. The CDR3 DNA follows: TGTGCCAGCAGAACAGGGTATAATAAAGGGGACACCATATATTTT.